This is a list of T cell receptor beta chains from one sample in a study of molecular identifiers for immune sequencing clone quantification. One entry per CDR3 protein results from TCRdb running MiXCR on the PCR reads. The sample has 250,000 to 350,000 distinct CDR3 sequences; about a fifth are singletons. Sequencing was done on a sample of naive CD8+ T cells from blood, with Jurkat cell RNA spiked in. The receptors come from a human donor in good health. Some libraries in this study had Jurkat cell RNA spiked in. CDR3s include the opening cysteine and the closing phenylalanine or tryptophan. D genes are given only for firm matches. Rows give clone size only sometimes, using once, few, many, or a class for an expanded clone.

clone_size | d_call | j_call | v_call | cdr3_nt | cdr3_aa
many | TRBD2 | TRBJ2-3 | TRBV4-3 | TGCGCCAGCAGCCAAGATAGGCGGGGGAGTGATACGCAGTATTTT | CASSQDRRGSDTQYF
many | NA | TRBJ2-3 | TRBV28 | TGTGCCAGCAGAAGTGGGTCAGGGACGGCCAGCACAGATACGCAGTATTTT | CASRSGSGTASTDTQYF
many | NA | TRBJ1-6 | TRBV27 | TGTGCCAGCAGTTTACCCAATTCACCCCTCCACTTT | CASSLPNSPLHF
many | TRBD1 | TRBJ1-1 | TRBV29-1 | TGCAGCGTCGTGACAGGGGTAGAATCTGAAGCTTTCTTT | CSVVTGVESEAFF
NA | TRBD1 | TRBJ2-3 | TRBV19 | TGTGCCAGTAGTATAGATTTGGGGACAGATGACACAGATACGCAGTATTTT | CASSIDLGTDDTDTQYF
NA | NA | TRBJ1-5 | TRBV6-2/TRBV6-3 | TGTGCCAGCAGTGGGGGGGCGATATTAAATTGGGTCGATCAGCCCCAGCATTTT | CASSGGAILNWVDQPQHF
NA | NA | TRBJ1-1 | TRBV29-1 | TGCAGCGTTGAAATCGAGCAGGGTGAAGCTTTCTTT | CSVEIEQGEAFF
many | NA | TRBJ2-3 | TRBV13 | TGTGCCAGCAGCTTAGGCGGGGGCAGGGCAGATACGCAGTATTTT | CASSLGGGRADTQYF
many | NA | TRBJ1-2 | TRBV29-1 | TGCAGCGTTGTAACGAACTATGGCTACACCTTC | CSVVTNYGYTF
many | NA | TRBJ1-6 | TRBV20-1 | TGCAGTGCTAGAGATCGCGCCGGCCCCCTATATAATTCACCCCTCCACTTT | CSARDRAGPLYNSPLHF
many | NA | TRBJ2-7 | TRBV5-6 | TGTGCCAGCAGCTTGGGGGATCCATGGTCCTACGAGCAGTACTTC | CASSLGDPWSYEQYF
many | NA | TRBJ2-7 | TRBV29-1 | TGCAGCGTTGAACGGGCAGGCGAGCAGTACTTC | CSVERAGEQYF
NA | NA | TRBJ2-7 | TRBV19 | TGTGCCGGTAGCCCGGGTGCTAGGCTTACCTACGAGCAGTACTTC | CAGSPGARLTYEQYF
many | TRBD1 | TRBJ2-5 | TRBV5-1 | TGCGCCAGCAGCTCCTACCCGGGACAGGGTCGAGAGACCCAGTACTTC | CASSSYPGQGRETQYF
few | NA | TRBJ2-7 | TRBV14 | TGTGCCAGCAGCCAAGTGGGTACAGAGGAAAAGTACGAGCAGTACTTC | CASSQVGTEEKYEQYF
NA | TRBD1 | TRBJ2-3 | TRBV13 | TGTGCCAGCAGCTGGACCGGGACAGGGGTCACAGATACGCAGTATTTT | CASSWTGTGVTDTQYF
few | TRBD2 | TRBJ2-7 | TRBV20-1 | TGCAGTGGTGCACTAGCGGACTCCTACGAGCAGTACTTC | CSGALADSYEQYF
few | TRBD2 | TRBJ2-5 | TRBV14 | TGTGCCAGCAGCCAAGATCTGAGGCTAGCGGGCGCGAAGACCCAGTACTTC | CASSQDLRLAGAKTQYF
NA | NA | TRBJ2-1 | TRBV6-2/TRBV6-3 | TGTGCCAGCAGTTCTGCGGGGTTAATATCCAATGAGCAGTTCTTC | CASSSAGLISNEQFF
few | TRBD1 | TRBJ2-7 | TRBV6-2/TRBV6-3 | TGTGCCAGCGCCCCGGGACAGGTTTACGAGCAGTACTTC | CASAPGQVYEQYF
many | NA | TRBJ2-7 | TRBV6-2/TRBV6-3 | TGTGCCAGCAGTTACAGGGTTGGCGACGAGCAGTACTTC | CASSYRVGDEQYF
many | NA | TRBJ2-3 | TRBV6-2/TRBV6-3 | TGTGCCAGCACCCCATCAGGGCCAGATACGCAGTATTTT | CASTPSGPDTQYF
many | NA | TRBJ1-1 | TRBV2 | TGTGCCAGCAGGGAGGACAGGAACACTGAAGCTTTCTTT | CASREDRNTEAFF
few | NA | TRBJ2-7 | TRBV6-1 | TGTGCCAGCAGTGAAGATTTATTGAGCTCCTACGAGCAGTACTTC | CASSEDLLSSYEQYF
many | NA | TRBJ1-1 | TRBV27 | TGTGCCAGCAGCCACAAGGGCCACACTGAAGCTTTCTTT | CASSHKGHTEAFF
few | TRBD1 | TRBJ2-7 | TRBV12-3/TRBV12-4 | TGTGCCAGCAGTCGGACAGGACTTCTGGGTTCGGCTACCTACGAGCAGTACTTC | CASSRTGLLGSATYEQYF
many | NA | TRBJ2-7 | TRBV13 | TGTGCCAGCAGGTTCGGGGGTGGATCCTACGAGCAGTACTTC | CASRFGGGSYEQYF
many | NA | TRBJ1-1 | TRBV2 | TGTGCCAGCAGTGAGGCCCCTGAAGCTTTCTTT | CASSEAPEAFF
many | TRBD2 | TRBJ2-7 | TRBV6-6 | TGTGCCAGCGTCCCCAACAAGGCGGGGGGGCCCTACGAGCAGTACTTC | CASVPNKAGGPYEQYF
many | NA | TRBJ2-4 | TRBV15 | TGTGCCACCAGCAGAGATAGGGCACTAGCCAAAAACATTCAGTACTTC | CATSRDRALAKNIQYF
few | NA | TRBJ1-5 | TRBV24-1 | TGTGCCACCAGTGTGGGGGGGAGAAATCTGCCCCAGCATTTT | CATSVGGRNLPQHF
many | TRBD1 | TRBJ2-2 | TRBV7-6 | TGTGCCAGCAGACAGGACAGGGTAACCGGGGAGCTGTTTTTT | CASRQDRVTGELFF
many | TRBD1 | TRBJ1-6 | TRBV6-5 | TGTGCCAGCAGTACCAGGGACAGCGAAACGATTGGTTCACCCCTCCACTTT | CASSTRDSETIGSPLHF
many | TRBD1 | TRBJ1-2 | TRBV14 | TGTGCCAGCAGGCCCCGACAGGGAGGAGGCTACACCTTC | CASRPRQGGGYTF
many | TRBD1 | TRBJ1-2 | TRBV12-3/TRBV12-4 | TGTGCCAGCAGCAGGGACAGTTATAACTATGGCTACACCTTC | CASSRDSYNYGYTF